This entry is about one TCR beta chain. The assay was immunoSEQ multiplex PCR, and TCRdb's table has in-frame clones only and misses some. The table records about 110,000 clones, roughly nine tenths of them present only once. The sample belongs to a study of T cell responses to AZD1222 COVID-19 vaccine. The source material was peripheral blood, sampled 28 days after the second AZD1222 dose. The sequence derives from an adult who received the AZD1222 COVID-19 vaccine.

The CDR3 here is CASSLRLPGGEKGETQYF. CDR3 coding DNA: TGCGCCAGCAGTCTACGACTTCCAGGGGGCGAAAAAGGGGAGACCCAGTACTTC. This rearrangement joins TRBV5-1 to TRBJ2-5; 8 bases are a match to TRBD1. There are 18 residues in the CDR3. Germline loops: CDR1 SGHRS, CDR2 YFSETQ. The V and J ends lost 5 bases and 5 bases, in that order; junction bases with no gene match: 20. The full variable domain, in which reference TRBV5-1 and TRBJ2-5 provide the parts outside the CDR3, is KAGVTQTPRYLIKTRGQQVTLSCSPISGHRSVSWYQQTPGQGLQFLFEYFSETQRNKGNFPGRFSGRQFSNSRSEMNVSTLELGDSALYLCASSLRLPGGEKGETQYFGPGTRLLVL.